This TCR beta chain was profiled in a study of T cells in Graves' hyperthyroidism and ophthalmopathy. Overall study results and limits: Among clonotypes expanded in thyroid above 0.001, most were also found in blood.

The CDR3 regions of TCR beta were amplified from RNA transcripts. TCR CDR3 underwent first-round RT-PCR with the HTBI primer set. Each CDR3 protein is one row after TCRdb ran MiXCR on the multiplex PCR reads. The sample gives nearly 750,000 distinct CDR3 sequences, 30% to 40% of which show up once; around 31% is in the top ten. This clonotype turned up a few times. Its specificity is unknown. Germline V gene lookup returns CDR1 SGHRS and CDR2 YFSETQ. This CDR3 has 17 residues. V was pared by 0 bases and J by 3 bases, with 18 bases between. The chain joins TRBV5-1 to TRBJ1-1; D is uncertain. The clonotype originates from a woman in her forties with Graves' hyperthyroidism. Material for sequencing was blood. CDR3 nucleotide sequence: TGCGCCAGCAGCTTGGCTCGGGTTGGGGAGCTCCACACTGAAGCTTTCTTT. Translated: CASSLARVGELHTEAFF.